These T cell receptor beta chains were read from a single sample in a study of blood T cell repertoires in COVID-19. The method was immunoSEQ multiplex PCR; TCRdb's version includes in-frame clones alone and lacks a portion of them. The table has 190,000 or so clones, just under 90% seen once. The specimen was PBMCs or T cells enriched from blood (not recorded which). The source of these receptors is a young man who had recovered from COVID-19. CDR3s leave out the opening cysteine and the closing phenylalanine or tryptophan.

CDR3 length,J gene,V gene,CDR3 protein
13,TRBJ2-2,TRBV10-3,AISGGEPNTGELF
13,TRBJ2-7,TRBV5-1,ASSLDAGAFYEQY
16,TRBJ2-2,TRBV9,ASSAEPVGSADTGELF
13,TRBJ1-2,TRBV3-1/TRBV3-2,ASSQEQGTNYGYT
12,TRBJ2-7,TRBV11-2,ASSWDRTSYEQY
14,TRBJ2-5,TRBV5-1,ASSSWTGGLQETQY
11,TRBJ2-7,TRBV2,ASTGDRGGEQY
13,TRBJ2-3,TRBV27,ASTEGTSGTDTQY
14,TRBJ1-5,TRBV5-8,ASSLGHPYSNQPQH
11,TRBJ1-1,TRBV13,ASSLPEGDEAF
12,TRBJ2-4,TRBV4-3,ASSQGTGFGIQY
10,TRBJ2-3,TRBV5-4,ASSSQGFTQY
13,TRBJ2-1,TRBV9,ASGFERSAYNEQF
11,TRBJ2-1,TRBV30,AWRLRGGTEQF
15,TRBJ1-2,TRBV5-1,ASIWHGQPIWDYGYT
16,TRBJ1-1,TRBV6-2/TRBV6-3,ASSYGRDRISMNTEAF
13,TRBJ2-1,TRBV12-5,ASGLIAGLYNEQF
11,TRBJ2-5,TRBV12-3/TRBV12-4,ASSGTAQETQY
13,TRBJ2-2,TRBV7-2,ASSLVTVNTGELF
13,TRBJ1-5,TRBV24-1,ATSDLKEGNQPQH
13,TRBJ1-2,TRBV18,ASSPLLTGEDGYT
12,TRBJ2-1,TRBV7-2,ASSFQDRDNEQF
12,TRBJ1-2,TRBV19,ASSPAGGGYGYT
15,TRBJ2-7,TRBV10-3,AISESKGAGNSYEQY
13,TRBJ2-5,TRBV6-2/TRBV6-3,ASSYLAGYQETQY
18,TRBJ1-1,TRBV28,ASSATIIRTVQGVPTEAF
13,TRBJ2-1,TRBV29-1,SAAKEGGPYAEQF
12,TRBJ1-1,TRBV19,ASRMGQGGREAF
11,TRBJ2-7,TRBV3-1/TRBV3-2,ASGLAGSYEQY
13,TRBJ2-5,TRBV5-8,ASSLAGSPRGTQY
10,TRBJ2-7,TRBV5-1,ASRGEGYEQY
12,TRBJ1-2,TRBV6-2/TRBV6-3,ASSLGQRLWGYT
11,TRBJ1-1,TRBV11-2,ASCLLYDTEAF
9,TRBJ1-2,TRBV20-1,SARTGPGYT
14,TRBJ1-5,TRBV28,ASRSGGAESNQPQH
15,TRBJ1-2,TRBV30,AWSTRDRASYGGGYT
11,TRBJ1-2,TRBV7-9,ASSLAPGDGYT
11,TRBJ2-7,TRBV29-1,SAYRDNRYEQY
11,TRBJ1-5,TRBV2,ASMRDSNQPQH
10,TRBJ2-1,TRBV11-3,ASSPGLNEQF
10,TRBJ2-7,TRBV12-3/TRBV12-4,ASSLVLHEQY
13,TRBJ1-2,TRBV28,ASSSDPDRTYGYT
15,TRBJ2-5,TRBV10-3,AISDQTSGEPQETQY
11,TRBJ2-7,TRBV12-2,ASRRSNSYEQY
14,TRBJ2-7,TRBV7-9,ASSSRTSGGSYEQY
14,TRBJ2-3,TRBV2,ASTPTTSRGTDTQY
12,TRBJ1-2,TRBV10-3,AINGQVSNYGYT
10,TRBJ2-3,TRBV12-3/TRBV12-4,ASGQGGGTQY